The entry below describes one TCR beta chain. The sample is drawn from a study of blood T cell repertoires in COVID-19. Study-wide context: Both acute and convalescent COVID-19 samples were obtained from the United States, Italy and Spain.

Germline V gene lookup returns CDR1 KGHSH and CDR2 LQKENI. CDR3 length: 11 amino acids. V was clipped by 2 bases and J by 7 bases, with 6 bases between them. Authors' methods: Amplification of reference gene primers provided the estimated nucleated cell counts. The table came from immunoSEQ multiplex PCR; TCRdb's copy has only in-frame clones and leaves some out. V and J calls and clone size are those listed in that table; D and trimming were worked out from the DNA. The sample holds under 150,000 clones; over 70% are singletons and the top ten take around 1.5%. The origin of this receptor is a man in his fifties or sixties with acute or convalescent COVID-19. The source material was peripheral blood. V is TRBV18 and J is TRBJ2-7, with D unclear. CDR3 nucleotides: TGTGCCAGCTCACCATTCAGAGAGCAGTACGTC. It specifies CASSPFREQYV.